Presented here are 2 T cell receptor beta chains from one specimen sequenced in a study of T-cell memory formation after mild COVID-19. TCRdb fed the 5' RACE reads into MiXCR, producing one record per CDR3 protein. The data contain 250,000 or so distinct CDR3 sequences, roughly 17% of them seen just once; the ten biggest clones take up about 21%. Sample: PBMCs or a T cell subset sorted from them (not recorded which). The source is a man between 18 and 35 years old who had mild COVID-19 (a few samples of this study predate the infection). Cell type and time point are not known.

This clonotype appeared a few times. The chain is built from TRBV4-1 and TRBJ1-6; unclear D gene. The CDR3 contains 14 residues. Germline values: CDR1 MGHRA, CDR2 YSYEKL. Trimming pared 3 bases from V and 12 bases from J, leaving 15 bases between. The CDR3 sequence is CASSQPREGGPLHF. CDR3 bases: TGCGCCAGCAGCCAGCCCCGGGAGGGAGGACCCCTCCACTTT.

This chain connects TRBV5-1 to TRBJ1-2, with D tentatively TRBD1 (5 bases). Germline V lookup: CDR1 SGHRS, CDR2 YFSETQ. The CDR3 length is 13 residues. The V end lost 2 bases, the J end lost 4 bases, and 9 bases lay between the germline ends. CDR3 sequence: CASSFNGAYGYTF. The CDR3, as DNA: TGCGCCAGCAGCTTTAACGGGGCCTATGGCTACACCTTC.